This TCR beta chain derives from a study of GPR56 and killer-like receptors on CD4 memory cells (dated by TCRdb to between 2018 and 2021). About the study as a whole: According to the study's proposal, human CD4+ memory T-cell differentiation and cytokine production potential are marked by the progressive acquisition of KLRB1, KLRG1, GPR56 and then KLRF1. The study described its healthy blood donors as age-matched to the liver disease patients, who had a median age of 68 years.

Comment on this clonotype: Its antigen is unknown.

Points the paper makes about the study in general: Clones dominating late populations 4 and 5 were also found in early populations 1 and 2, which the authors took as evidence for linear differentiation. Overlap of TCR repertoires was observed especially between the late populations 4 and 5, and partly population 3. Low clonal frequency was observed in the marker-negative population, and a progressive increase in clonal frequency, with a corresponding decrease in TCRbeta diversity, was observed along the proposed pathway. Diversity and similarity analyses were restricted to the 100 most expanded clones per population rather than full repertoires.

Before TCRbeta sequencing, fluorescence-activated cell sorting was used to enrich five KLR/GPR56-defined CD4+ populations. TCRbeta repertoires of five CD4+ T-cell subsets defined by KLRB1, KLRG1, GPR56 and KLRF1 expression were sequenced to test a linear memory differentiation pathway. TCR-sequenced cells came from peripheral blood of healthy control individuals, reported as five donors in the TCRbeta analysis figure. Heparinized peripheral blood was collected, and every sample was processed within one hour of retrieval. To isolate peripheral blood mononuclear cells, blood was diluted 1:2 in PBS and put through Biocoll density gradient centrifugation at room temperature. CD4+ T cells were enriched from freshly isolated PBMCs by magnetic sorting with anti-CD4 MicroBeads before flow sorting. A BD FACSAria II was used to sort CD4+ T cells enriched from PBMCs of healthy donors according to marker expression. For surface staining, the researchers used Miltenyi Biotec antibodies: anti-KLRB1 clone 191B8, anti-KLRF1 clone 4A4.D10 and anti-KLRG1 clone REA261.

For sequencing, an Illumina HiSeq 2500 was employed. The recombined TCRbeta locus was amplified by a previously published PCR protocol to build sequencing libraries. Per the source publication's procedure: Reads whose average quality score was below 30 were removed, and the reads that remained were processed with IMSEQ. Clonotypes were defined by Vbeta gene, Jbeta gene and CDR3 amino acid sequence. To quantify how much the repertoires of different populations overlapped, the Morisita-Horn index was computed on the top 100 expanded clones. Renyi diversity profiles calculated on the top 100 expanded clones were used to assess clonal diversity. One entry per CDR3 protein sequence results from the TCRdb reprocessing of the reads, with DNA left out. The V and J calls reflect TCRdb's pipeline rather than the authors' work. The table held for this sample gives 3,000 or so distinct CDR3 sequences. The ten biggest clones cover more than 2.5% of the sample.

This clonotype was obtained from a human donor in good health. Specimen: memory CD4+ T cells from blood.

This receptor has the CDR3 CASSLYKGATGSTEAFF. In this chain, TRBV5-4 is recombined with TRBJ1-1; checking the TCRdb D call of TRBD1 is not possible without DNA. From the germline V gene (reference sequence), CDR1 is SGHNT and CDR2 is YYREEE. From cysteine to phenylalanine, the CDR3 is 17 amino acids long. Only the protein is available.